These 22 T cell receptor beta chains came from one sample sequenced in a study of T cell responses to AZD1222 COVID-19 vaccine. Produced via immunoSEQ multiplex PCR; TCRdb's table is partial and in-frame only. The profile shows about 140,000 clones, approximately 90% of them singletons. The specimen comprised peripheral blood, sampled on day 0 of AZD1222 vaccination. These receptors were taken from an adult in good health.

This clone was recorded a few times. This rearrangement joins TRBV13 to TRBJ1-1; unclear D gene. The CDR3 has 14 residues. Per germline, CDR1 PRHDT and CDR2 FYEKMQ (reference sequence). V lost 3 bases and J 3 bases, leaving 11 bases between the germline ends. The CDR3 loop reads CASSLLVADTEAFF. CDR3 DNA: TGTGCCAGCAGCTTGCTAGTGGCGGACACTGAAGCTTTCTTT.

The V call is TRBV5-1, the J call TRBJ2-2; 8 bases map to TRBD2. CDR1 and CDR2 from the germline V gene are SGHRS and YFSETQ. Losses at the gene ends were 5 bases for V and 3 bases for J; bases not matched to a gene: 6. This CDR3 has 15 residues. CDR3 coding DNA: TGCGCCAGCAGTTCTAAACTAGCGGACACCGGGGAGCTGTTTTTT. Its protein is CASSSKLADTGELFF.

The V gene is TRBV19, the J gene TRBJ1-2; TRBD1 agrees at 8 bases. Unmatched junction bases numbered 8, after V lost 5 bases and J lost 3 bases. Germline-derived CDR1 and CDR2 are LNHDA and SQIVND (reference sequence). There are 15 residues in the CDR3. CDR3 in amino acids: CASSLNQGQDYGYTF. The DNA of the CDR3 is TGTGCCAGTAGTTTAAACCAGGGACAGGACTATGGCTACACCTTC.

The chain links TRBV27 to TRBJ2-1; weak D call: TRBD2 (6 bases). Germline loops: CDR1 MNHEY, CDR2 SMNVEV (reference sequence). V lost 3 bases and J 4 bases, leaving 16 bases between the germline ends. The CDR3 covers 16 residues. The CDR3 DNA sequence: TGTGCCAGCAGTTTCGTCCGGGCGGAGGGATACAATGAGCAGTTCTTC. Translation gives CASSFVRAEGYNEQFF.

The chain employs TRBV15 and TRBJ1-1; no reliable D call. The ends were cut back, 5 bases at V and 1 base at J, with 11 bases in the middle. This CDR3 is 14 amino acids long. Germline loops: CDR1 LNHNV, CDR2 YYDKDF (reference sequence). The CDR3 DNA reads TGTGCCACCAGCGGCCGGAACGAGAACACTGAAGCTTTCTTT. Protein sequence: CATSGRNENTEAFF.

This rearrangement joins TRBV19 to TRBJ1-2; D might be TRBD1 (6 bases). Trimming cost V 2 bases and J 2 bases, with 12 bases left between them. Germline values: CDR1 LNHDA, CDR2 SQIVND (reference sequence). The CDR3 has 15 residues. CDR3 in DNA: TGTGCCAGTAGTATAAGCTCTCAGGGGAACTATGGCTACACCTTC. Protein sequence: CASSISSQGNYGYTF.

This chain uses TRBV5-4 with TRBJ2-7; tentatively, D is TRBD1 (6 bases). V was trimmed by 3 bases and J by 10 bases, leaving 23 bases between them. Germline V lookup: CDR1 SGHNT, CDR2 YYREEE (reference sequence). The CDR3 length is 15 residues. The CDR3: CASSSGTNEVRPQYF. The DNA of the CDR3 is TGTGCCAGCAGCTCTGGGACAAACGAGGTCAGGCCTCAGTACTTC.

The rearrangement links TRBV28 to TRBJ2-5; a weak D match, TRBD1 (5 bases). This CDR3 spans 12 amino acids. Germline CDR1 is MDHEN and CDR2 is SYDVKM. The CDR3 DNA reads TGTGCGGTAGGGGCTTACCTAGGGACCCAGTACTTC. Its protein is CAVGAYLGTQYF.

The V gene is TRBV4-2, the J gene TRBJ1-5, with D perhaps TRBD1 (6 bases). This CDR3 is 18 amino acids long. The V gene's germline CDR1 is LGHNA and CDR2 YNFKEQ. Trimming took 4 bases from V and 0 from J, leaving 19 bases between them. The CDR3 region has the DNA TGTGCCAGCAGCCCCAAGATCGGACAGCCATATAGCAATCAGCCCCAGCATTTT. It codes for CASSPKIGQPYSNQPQHF.

V and J are TRBV28 and TRBJ1-2; D gene uncertain. V lost 2 bases and J lost 3, with 16 bases in between. This CDR3 is 16 amino acids long. Germline V gene lookup returns CDR1 MDHEN and CDR2 SYDVKM. CDR3 in DNA: TGTGCCAGCAGTTTAGGGGATCCCATCCTCCACTATGGCTACACCTTC. This encodes CASSLGDPILHYGYTF.

This chain connects TRBV30 to TRBJ2-1; no reliable D call. Germline CDR1 reads GTSNPN; CDR2 reads SVGIG (reference sequence). The V gene lost 1 base and the J gene lost 2 bases, with 9 bases spanning the gap. The CDR3 contains 14 residues. In nucleotides, the CDR3 is TGTGCCTGGAGTGAGGTAGACCCCTACAATGAGCAGTTCTTC. It encodes CAWSEVDPYNEQFF.

V is TRBV27 and J is TRBJ1-2; D gene uncertain. CDR1 and CDR2 (germline): MNHEY, SMNVEV (reference sequence). The CDR3 covers 12 residues. Trimming shortened V by 6 bases and J by 7 bases, and 12 bases separated the two germline ends. Written as DNA, the CDR3 is TGTGCCAGCAGAGAAGGAAGATCTGGCTACACCTTC. Translation gives CASREGRSGYTF.

This clone was observed a few times. The rearrangement uses TRBV18 and TRBJ1-5; weak D call: TRBD1 (6 bases). From germline, CDR1 is KGHSH and CDR2 LQKENI. This CDR3 has 16 amino acids. Trimming took off 3 bases at V and 1 base at J, with 13 bases between the two ends. CDR3 nucleotide sequence: TGTGCCAGCTCACCCTACGGGGGCGCAAGCAATCAGCCCCAGCATTTT. Its translation is CASSPYGGASNQPQHF.

V is TRBV2 and J is TRBJ1-6; 7 bases fit TRBD1. Germline loops: CDR1 SNHLY, CDR2 FYNNEI. The CDR3 is 15 residues long. With V trimmed by 6 bases and J by 8 bases, 10 bases remained unmatched. CDR3 DNA sequence: TGTGCCAGCAGGTCAGGACAGGCAGGATATTCACCCCTCCACTTT. It encodes CASRSGQAGYSPLHF.

The chain links TRBV11-2 to TRBJ2-1; D is uncertain. Germline CDR1 and CDR2: SGHAT and FQNNGV. The V end was cut by 0 bases, the J end by 7 bases, with 13 bases between. This CDR3 region has 15 residues. The CDR3 bases are TGTGCCAGCAGCTTAGATCGGGTGGCAGGAAATGAGCAGTTCTTC. This codes for CASSLDRVAGNEQFF. Full variable domain (missing parts from reference TRBV11-2 and TRBJ2-1): EAGVAQSPRYKIIEKRQSVAFWCNPISGHATLYWYQQILGQGPKLLIQFQNNGVVDDSQLPKDRFSAERLKGVDSTLKIQPAKLEDSAVYLCASSLDRVAGNEQFFGPGTRLTVL.

The V and J genes are TRBV27 and TRBJ1-2; D not resolved. V was shortened by 6 bases and J by 6 bases, with 20 bases between the two germline ends. The CDR3 spans 15 residues. Germline values: CDR1 MNHEY, CDR2 SMNVEV (reference sequence). CDR3 sequence reads: CASSSGREEVHGYTF. The CDR3 DNA sequence: TGTGCCAGCAGCTCTGGGAGGGAAGAGGTCCATGGCTACACCTTC.

The chain carries TRBV28 and TRBJ1-3, with no clear D. V lost 5 bases and J lost 0, with 11 bases in between. Germline V gene data show CDR1 as MDHEN and CDR2 as SYDVKM. The CDR3 runs to 15 residues. This CDR3 is CASSPFRASGNTIYF. The CDR3 DNA reads TGTGCCAGCAGTCCCTTCCGTGCCTCTGGAAACACCATATATTTT.

The DNA for the CDR3 is TGTGCCAGTACCTCCAGGGGGAGGGACTCCTACAATGAGCAGTTCTTC. Protein product: CASTSRGRDSYNEQFF. The gene calls are TRBV19 and TRBJ2-1, with D tentatively TRBD1 or TRBD2 (7 bases each). This CDR3 comprises 16 residues. The V gene lost 7 bases and the J gene lost 0 bases, with 16 bases spanning the gap. Germline V gene lookup returns CDR1 LNHDA and CDR2 SQIVND (reference sequence). The full variable domain, with the rest looked up from reference TRBV19 and TRBJ2-1, is DGGITQSPKYLFRKEGQNVTLSCEQNLNHDAMYWYRQDPGQGLRLIYYSQIVNDFQKGDIAEGYSVSREKKESFPLTVTSAQKNPTAFYLCASTSRGRDSYNEQFFGPGTRLTVL.

This chain connects TRBV3-1 (or the pseudogene TRBV3-2) to TRBJ1-2, with no clear D. Per germline, CDR1 LGHDT and CDR2 YNNKEL (reference sequence). The CDR3 covers 15 residues. The V gene lost 1 base and the J gene lost 3 bases, with 12 bases spanning the gap. The CDR3 DNA follows: TGTGCCAGCAGCCAAGGAGTTCGGCATCACTATGGCTACACCTTC. Its translation: CASSQGVRHHYGYTF.

The CDR3 coding sequence is TGCGCCAGCAGCCTGCCTGGGGCCGGTAACAATGAGCAGTTCTTC. Amino acid sequence: CASSLPGAGNNEQFF. The chain combines TRBV5-1 with TRBJ2-1, with TRBD1 as a possible D gene (5 bases). The germline V gene encodes CDR1 SGHRS and CDR2 YFSETQ. The CDR3 runs 15 residues. Between the trimmed V and J ends, which lost 4 bases and 5 bases, there was a span of 16 bases.

The genes are TRBV4-1 and TRBJ2-3; D gene ambiguous. V lost 1 base and J lost 2, with 10 bases in between. The CDR3 has 15 amino acids. Germline assignment: CDR1 MGHRA and CDR2 YSYEKL. This CDR3 reads CASSQVGSFTDTQYF. In nucleotides, the CDR3 is TGCGCCAGCAGCCAAGTGGGATCCTTCACAGATACGCAGTATTTT.

V gene TRBV7-6 combines with J gene TRBJ2-7; D not resolved. Trimming shortened V by 2 bases and J by 4 bases, and 9 bases separated the two germline ends. Germline V gene sequence: CDR1 SGHVS, CDR2 FNYEAQ. This CDR3 region has 13 residues. The CDR3 DNA reads as TGTGCCAGCAGCTTAAATATGGGATACGAGCAGTACTTC. Amino acids: CASSLNMGYEQYF.